The entry that follows covers one T cell receptor (beta chain) sequence. Germline trimming cut 4 bases from V and 0 bases from J; bases unmatched to any gene: 8. The length of the CDR3 is 17 residues. Per the germline V gene, CDR1 is SNHLY and CDR2 is FYNNEI. The record originates from a study of blood T cell repertoires in COVID-19. TCRdb's copy holds only in-frame clones and misses some; the assay was immunoSEQ multiplex PCR. Of approximately 240,000 clones listed, roughly 85% are singletons. This receptor was obtained from a woman aged 18-35 years who had recovered from COVID-19. The sequencing sample was made of peripheral blood. The chain recombines TRBV2 with TRBJ2-5, with 10 bases matching TRBD2. CDR3 region: CASSAQLAGVNQETQYF. The CDR3 coding sequence is TGTGCCAGCAGTGCTCAGCTAGCGGGAGTGAACCAAGAGACCCAGTACTTC.